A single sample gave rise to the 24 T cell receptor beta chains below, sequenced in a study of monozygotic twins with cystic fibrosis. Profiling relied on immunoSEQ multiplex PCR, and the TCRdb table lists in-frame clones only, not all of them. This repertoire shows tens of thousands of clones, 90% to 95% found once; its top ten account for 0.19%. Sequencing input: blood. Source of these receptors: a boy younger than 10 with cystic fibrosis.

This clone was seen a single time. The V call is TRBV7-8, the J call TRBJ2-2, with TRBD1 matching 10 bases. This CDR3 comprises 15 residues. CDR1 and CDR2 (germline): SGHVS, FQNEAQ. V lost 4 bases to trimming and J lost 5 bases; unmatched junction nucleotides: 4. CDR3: CASSSRTGGTGELFF. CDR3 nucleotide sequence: TGTGCCAGCAGCTCAAGGACAGGGGGGACCGGGGAGCTGTTTTTT. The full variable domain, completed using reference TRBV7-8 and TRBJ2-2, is GAGVSQSPRYKVAKRGQDVALRCDPISGHVSLFWYQQALGQGPEFLTYFQNEAQLDKSGLPSDRFFAERPEGSVSTLKIQRTQQEDSAVYLCASSSRTGGTGELFFGEGSRLTVL.

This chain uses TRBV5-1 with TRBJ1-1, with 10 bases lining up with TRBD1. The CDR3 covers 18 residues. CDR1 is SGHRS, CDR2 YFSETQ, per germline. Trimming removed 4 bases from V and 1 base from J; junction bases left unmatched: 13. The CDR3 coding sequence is TGCGCCAGCAGCCATACCGGGACAGGGGTCGTCGGGAACACTGAAGCTTTCTTT. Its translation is CASSHTGTGVVGNTEAFF.

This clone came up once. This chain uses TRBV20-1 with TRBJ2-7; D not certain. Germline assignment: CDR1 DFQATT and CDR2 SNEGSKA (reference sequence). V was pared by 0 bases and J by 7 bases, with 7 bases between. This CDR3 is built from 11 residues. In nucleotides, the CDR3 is TGCAGTGCTAGAGAGAACGCAGAGCAGTACTTC. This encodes CSARENAEQYF.

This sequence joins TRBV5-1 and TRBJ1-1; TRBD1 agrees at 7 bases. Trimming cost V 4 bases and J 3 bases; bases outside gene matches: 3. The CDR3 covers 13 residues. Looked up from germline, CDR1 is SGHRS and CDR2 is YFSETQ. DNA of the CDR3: TGCGCCAGCAGCGTACAGGGGTACACTGAAGCTTTCTTT. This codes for CASSVQGYTEAFF.

CDR3 DNA: TGTGCCAGTAGTCACTTCGAGGGAGACGAAAAACTGTTTTTT. Its translation: CASSHFEGDEKLFF. This rearrangement joins TRBV19 to TRBJ1-4; D remains ambiguous. CDR3 size: 14 residues. V lost 5 bases and J lost 8, with 15 bases in between. Germline V gene sequence: CDR1 LNHDA, CDR2 SQIVND (reference sequence).

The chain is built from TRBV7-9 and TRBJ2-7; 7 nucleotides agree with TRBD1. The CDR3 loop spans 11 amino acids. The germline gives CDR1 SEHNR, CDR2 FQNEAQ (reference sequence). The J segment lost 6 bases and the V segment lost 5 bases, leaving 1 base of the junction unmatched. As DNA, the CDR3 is TGTGCCAGCAGCCCAGGGGGCGAGCAGTACTTC. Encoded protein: CASSPGGEQYF.

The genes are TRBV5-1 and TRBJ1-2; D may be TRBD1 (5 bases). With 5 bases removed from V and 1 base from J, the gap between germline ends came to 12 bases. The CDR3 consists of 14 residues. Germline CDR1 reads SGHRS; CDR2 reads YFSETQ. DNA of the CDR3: TGCGCCAGCAGGGCCAGGGAGGGTAACTATGGCTACACCTTC. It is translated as CASRAREGNYGYTF.

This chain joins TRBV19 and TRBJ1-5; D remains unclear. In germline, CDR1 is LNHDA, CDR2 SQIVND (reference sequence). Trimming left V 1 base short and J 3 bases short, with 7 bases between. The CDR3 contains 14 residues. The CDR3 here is CASSIGSPNQPQHF. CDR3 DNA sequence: TGTGCCAGTAGTATAGGGTCCCCCAATCAGCCCCAGCATTTT.

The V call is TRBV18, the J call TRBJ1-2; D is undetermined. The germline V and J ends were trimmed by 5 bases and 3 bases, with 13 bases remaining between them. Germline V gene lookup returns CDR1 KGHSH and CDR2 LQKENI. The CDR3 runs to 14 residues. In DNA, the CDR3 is TGTGCCAGCTCAAGCTCGGGCCTGGACTATGGCTACACCTTC. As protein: CASSSSGLDYGYTF. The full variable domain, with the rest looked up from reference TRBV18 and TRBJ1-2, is NAGVMQNPRHLVRRRGQEARLRCSPMKGHSHVYWYRQLPEEGLKFMVYLQKENIIDESGMPKERFSAEFPKEGPSILRIQQVVRGDSAAYFCASSSSGLDYGYTFGSGTRLTVV.

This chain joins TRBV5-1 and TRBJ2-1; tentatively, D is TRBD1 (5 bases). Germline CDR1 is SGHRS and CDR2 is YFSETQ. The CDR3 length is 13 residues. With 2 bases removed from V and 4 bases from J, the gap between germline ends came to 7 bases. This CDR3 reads CASSFREYNEQFF. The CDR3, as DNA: TGCGCCAGCAGCTTCAGGGAATACAATGAGCAGTTCTTC.

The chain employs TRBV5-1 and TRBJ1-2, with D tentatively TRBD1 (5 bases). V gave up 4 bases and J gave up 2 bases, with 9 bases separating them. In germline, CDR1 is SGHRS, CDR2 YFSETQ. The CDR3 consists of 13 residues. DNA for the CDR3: TGCGCCAGCAGCATCGACAGCAACTATGGCTACACCTTC. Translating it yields CASSIDSNYGYTF. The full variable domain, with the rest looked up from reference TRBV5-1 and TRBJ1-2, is KAGVTQTPRYLIKTRGQQVTLSCSPISGHRSVSWYQQTPGQGLQFLFEYFSETQRNKGNFPGRFSGRQFSNSRSEMNVSTLELGDSALYLCASSIDSNYGYTFGSGTRLTVV.

Written as DNA, the CDR3 is TGTGCCAGCAGCGAAGTCCCGTACCAAGAGACCCAGTACTTC. Its translation: CASSEVPYQETQYF. The chain recombines TRBV11-2 with TRBJ2-5; D gene ambiguous. Per germline, CDR1 SGHAT and CDR2 FQNNGV. Trimming removed 5 bases from V and 0 bases from J, with 10 bases in between. The CDR3 consists of 14 residues.

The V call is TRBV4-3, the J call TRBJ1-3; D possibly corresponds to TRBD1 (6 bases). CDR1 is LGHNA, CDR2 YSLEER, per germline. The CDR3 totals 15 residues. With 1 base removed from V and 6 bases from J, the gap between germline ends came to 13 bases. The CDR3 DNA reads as TGCGCCAGCAGCCAAGGGAGGGGGACGTTAAACACCATATATTTT. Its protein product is CASSQGRGTLNTIYF.

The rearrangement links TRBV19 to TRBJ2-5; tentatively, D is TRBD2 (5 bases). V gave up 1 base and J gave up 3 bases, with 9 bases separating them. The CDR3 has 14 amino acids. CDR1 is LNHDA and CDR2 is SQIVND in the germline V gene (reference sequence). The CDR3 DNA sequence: TGTGCCAGTAGTATAGGAGGGATCGAAGAGACCCAGTACTTC. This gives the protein CASSIGGIEETQYF.

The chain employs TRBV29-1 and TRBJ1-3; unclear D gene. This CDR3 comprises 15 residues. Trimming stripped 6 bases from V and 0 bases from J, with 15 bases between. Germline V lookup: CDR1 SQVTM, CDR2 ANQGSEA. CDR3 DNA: TGCAGCGTATCAGGCCTCCCACTCTCTGGAAACACCATATATTTT. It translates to CSVSGLPLSGNTIYF.

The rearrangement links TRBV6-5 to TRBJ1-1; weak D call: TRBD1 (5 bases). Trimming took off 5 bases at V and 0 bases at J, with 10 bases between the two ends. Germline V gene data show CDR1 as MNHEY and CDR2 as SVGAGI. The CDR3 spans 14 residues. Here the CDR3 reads CASSTQGLNTEAFF. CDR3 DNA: TGTGCCAGCAGTACGCAGGGACTGAACACTGAAGCTTTCTTT.

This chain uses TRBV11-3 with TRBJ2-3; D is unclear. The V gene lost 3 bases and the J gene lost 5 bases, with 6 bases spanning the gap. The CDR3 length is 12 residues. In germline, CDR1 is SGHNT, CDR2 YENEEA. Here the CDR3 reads CASSFDLDTQYF. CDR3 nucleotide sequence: TGTGCCAGCAGCTTCGACCTAGATACGCAGTATTTT.

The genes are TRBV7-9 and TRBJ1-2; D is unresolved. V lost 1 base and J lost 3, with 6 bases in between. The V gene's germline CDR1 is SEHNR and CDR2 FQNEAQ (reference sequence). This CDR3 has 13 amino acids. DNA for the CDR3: TGTGCCAGCAGCTTAGGGACTGACTATGGCTACACCTTC. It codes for CASSLGTDYGYTF.

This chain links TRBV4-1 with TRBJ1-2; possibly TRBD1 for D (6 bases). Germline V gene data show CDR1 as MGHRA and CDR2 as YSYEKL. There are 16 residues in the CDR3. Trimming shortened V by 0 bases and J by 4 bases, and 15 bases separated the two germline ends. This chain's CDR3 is CASSQDQGRSSYGYTF. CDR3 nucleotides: TGCGCCAGCAGCCAAGATCAGGGGCGCTCGAGCTATGGCTACACCTTC.

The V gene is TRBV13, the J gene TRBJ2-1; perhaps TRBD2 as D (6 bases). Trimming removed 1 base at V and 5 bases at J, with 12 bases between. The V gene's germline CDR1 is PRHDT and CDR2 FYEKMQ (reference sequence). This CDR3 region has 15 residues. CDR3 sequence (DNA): TGTGCCAGCAGCTTAGAGGGACTGTCTCACAATGAGCAGTTCTTC. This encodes CASSLEGLSHNEQFF.

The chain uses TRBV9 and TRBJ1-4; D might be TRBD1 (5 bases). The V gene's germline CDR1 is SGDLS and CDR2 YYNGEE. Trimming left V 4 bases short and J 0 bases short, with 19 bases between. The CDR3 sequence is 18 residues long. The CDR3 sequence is CASSPSGGEFSTNEKLFF. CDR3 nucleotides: TGTGCCAGCAGCCCGTCGGGAGGGGAGTTTTCAACTAATGAAAAACTGTTTTTT.

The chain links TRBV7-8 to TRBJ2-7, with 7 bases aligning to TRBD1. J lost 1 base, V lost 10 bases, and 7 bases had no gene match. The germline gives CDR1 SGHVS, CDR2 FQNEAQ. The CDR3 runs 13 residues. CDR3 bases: TGTGCCACCGGGACAGCTCATTCCTACGAGCAGTACTTC. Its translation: CATGTAHSYEQYF.

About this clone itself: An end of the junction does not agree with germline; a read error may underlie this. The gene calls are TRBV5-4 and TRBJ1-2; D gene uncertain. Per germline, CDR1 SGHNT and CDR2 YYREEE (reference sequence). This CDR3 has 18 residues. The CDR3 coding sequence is TGCGCCAGCAGCCAAGATCGCCGGGCAAGACCTACTAACTATGGCTACACCTTC. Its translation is CASSQDRRARPTNYGYTF. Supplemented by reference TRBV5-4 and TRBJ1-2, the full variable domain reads ETGVTQSPTHLIKTRGQQVTLRCSSQSGHNTVSWYQQALGQGPQFIFQYYREEENGRGNFPPRFSGLQFPNYSSELNVNALELDDSALYLCASSQDRRARPTNYGYTFGSGTRLTVV.

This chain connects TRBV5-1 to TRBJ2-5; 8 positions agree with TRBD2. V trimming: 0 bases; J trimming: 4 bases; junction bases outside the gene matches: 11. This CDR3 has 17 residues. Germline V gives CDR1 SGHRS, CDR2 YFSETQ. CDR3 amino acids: CASSLGPSLAGGETQYF. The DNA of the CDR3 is TGCGCCAGCAGCTTGGGTCCCTCACTGGCGGGGGGAGAGACCCAGTACTTC.